Detailed here is one TCR beta chain. Its binding antigen is unknown. Base qualities are not at hand, and no much larger clone is one base apart. This entry belongs to a study of OX40 agonist ivuxolimab in advanced cancers. Study-wide context: The costimulatory receptor OX40 (CD134) was targeted by ivuxolimab, a fully human IgG2 agonistic monoclonal antibody. A male proportion of almost 85% and a mean age of roughly 58 years, ranging from about 23 to 79, were recorded for the dose-escalation cohort. The monotherapy dose-escalation portion (N ≈ 52 patients) of the phase I ivuxolimab trial is reported in the paper. Three dose-escalation patients achieved partial responses, one with hepatocellular carcinoma and two with cutaneous melanoma. Of the approximately 50 dose-escalation patients, hepatocellular carcinoma was present in approximately 20, melanoma in approximately 15, renal cell carcinoma in 9 and head and neck cancer in 9. The purpose of peripheral TCRbeta sequencing was to test whether ivuxolimab changed TCR sequence diversity and led to clonal T-cell expansion. Patients were allowed to have had prior anti-PD-1, anti-PD-L1 or anti-CTLA-4 therapy, and approximately 40% of the dose-escalation patients had been treated with checkpoint inhibitors. Intravenous ivuxolimab was administered to patients every 2 weeks at six dose levels: 0.01, 0.1, 0.3, 1.5, 3 and 10 mg/kg. Paper-wide results and their limitations: In partial responders in the 0.1-3.0 mg/kg groups, normalized peripheral clonal expansion was found to be among the lowest, especially among CD8+ T cells. Low levels of normalized T-cell clonal expansion were also shown by some nonresponding patients. At doses of 0.1 to 3.0 mg/kg, clonal expansion of both CD4+ and CD8+ blood T cells was observed from baseline to week 6. On average, CD8+ T cells showed more expanded clones than CD4+ T cells after ivuxolimab. The antigen specificity of the peripheral T cells that underwent clonal expansion was not determined.

The trial excluded patients who had a history of autoimmune disease or were on systemic immunosuppression. Peripheral blood for TCR sequencing was drawn from every dose cohort at baseline, at cycle 4 day 1 and at cycle 7 day 1. Samples came from an open-label, multicenter, first-in-human phase I dose-escalation trial of ivuxolimab. Adults with locally advanced or metastatic melanoma, renal cell, hepatocellular, or head and neck squamous cell carcinoma were enrolled in the trial. Before TCR sequencing, CD4+ T cells and CD8+ T cells were sorted from peripheral blood as separate populations. Genomic DNA was isolated from the sorted cells so that the TCRbeta CDR3 region could be sequenced. The immunoSEQ Assay was used for sequencing of TCRbeta CDR3 regions. This is the immuneACCESS table as TCRdb keeps it, with only in-frame sequences that have V and J called. A part of the clones is gone; compared with another copy, unresolved V genes explain less than half, and the rest is unexplained. This sample gives roughly 32,000 clones in total; roughly 79% of them show up just once. The ten largest clones capture 15% to 20% of the sample.

The CDR1 and CDR2 encoded by the germline V gene (reference sequence) are LNHDA and SQIVND. The CDR3 covers 18 residues, taking in both the cysteine and the phenylalanine. Of the read, only the CDR3 DNA is kept; its 54 bases are in frame from base 1. From V the trimming removes 6 bases and from J it removes 0 bases, while the gene matches leave 11 bases of the junction unaccounted for. In this chain, TRBV19 is recombined with TRBJ2-2; TRBD1 matches 9 bases in the middle. The sequence came from an adult with an advanced solid tumor such as melanoma, head and neck, liver or kidney cancer. The sample consisted of CD4+ or CD8+ T cells sorted from blood, taken in a trial of the OX40 agonist ivuxolimab. The nucleotide sequence reads TGTGCCAGTAGCTCGGTCCCGGGACAGGGCCCGAACACCGGGGAGCTGTTTTTT. This yields the protein CASSSVPGQGPNTGELFF.